One and the same sample provided the 5 T cell receptor beta chains below, sequenced in a study of metastatic and nonmetastatic thyroid tumors. Every patient underwent thyroid surgery untreated. From the PCR reads, TCRdb re-called clones with MiXCR. The table has 60,000 or so clones, just under 30% seen once; the top ten hold less than 20%. Material for sequencing was blood. The receptor set was obtained from a female donor with papillary thyroid cancer or a benign thyroid nodule (not recorded which). Some clones in this sample may be carry-over from other donors' samples.

This clone was picked up a small number of times. This chain connects TRBV11-1 to TRBJ1-1; D is ambiguous. The CDR3 consists of 15 residues. Trimming took off 5 bases at V and 1 base at J, with 14 bases between the two ends. CDR1 and CDR2 from the germline V gene are SGHAT and FQDESV (reference sequence). The DNA of the CDR3 is TGTGCCAGCAGCGAGGATGACGGACGGAACACTGAAGCTTTCTTT. Its translation is CASSEDDGRNTEAFF.

This clone was counted between two and nine times. The rearrangement uses TRBV30 and TRBJ1-4; D is possibly TRBD1 (5 bases). This CDR3 region has 12 residues. The V and J ends lost 1 base and 7 bases respectively, with 7 bases between them. CDR1 GTSNPN and CDR2 SVGIG come from the germline V gene (reference sequence). The CDR3 nucleotides are TGTGCCTGGAGTGGCAGGGTTGAAAAACTGTTTTTT. Its protein product is CAWSGRVEKLFF.

A few counts support this clone. This chain connects TRBV19 to TRBJ1-2; no firm D call. From germline, CDR1 is LNHDA and CDR2 SQIVND (reference sequence). The CDR3 is 12 residues long. Trimming cost V 3 bases and J 8 bases, with 10 bases left between them. The CDR3 DNA sequence: TGTGCCAGTAGTATGAATGGGCGGGGCTACACCTTC. Protein sequence: CASSMNGRGYTF.

This clone turned up a few times. The chain links TRBV6-1 to TRBJ2-2; 9 bases are shared with TRBD2. This CDR3 region has 14 residues. Trimming removed 6 bases from V and 5 bases from J; junction bases left unmatched: 4. Germline-derived CDR1 and CDR2 are MNHNS and SASEGT. In DNA, the CDR3 is TGTGCCAGCAGGGCTAGCGGGGTGACCGGGGAGCTGTTTTTT. Amino acid sequence: CASRASGVTGELFF.

This clone came up a few times. The rearrangement joins TRBV6-2 or TRBV6-3 to TRBJ1-2, with a tentative D call TRBD1 (5 bases). The CDR3 runs 13 residues. From germline, CDR1 is MNHEY and CDR2 SVGEGT. The V and J ends lost 6 bases and 2 bases respectively, with 10 bases between them. CDR3 region: CASRLQENYGYTF. As DNA, the CDR3 is TGTGCCAGCAGATTACAGGAGAACTATGGCTACACCTTC.